Described below is a single T cell receptor (beta chain) sequence and its context. Its antigen is currently unknown. These data belong to a study of CXCR3-negative and CXCR3-positive naive CD8 T cells. General study results and limits: CXCR3-positive naive cells had TRB CDR3s that were more hydrophobic than CXCR3-negative naive cells had. CXCR3 levels fell partly with cryopreservation; most assays relied on fresh PBMCs.

Carrying UMI labels, the TRB cDNA libraries were prepared through 5' RACE. Each CDR3 protein gets one entry in TCRdb, which reprocessed the 5' RACE reads and gives no DNA. Here the sample table reports about 86,000 distinct CDR3 sequences. CDR3 length: 15 amino acids. The sequencing sample was made of naive CXCR3+ CD8+ T cells from blood. The subset: CD45RO-CCR7+CD27+CD95- naive CD8+ T cells expressing CXCR3 (TNR3+). The chain joins TRBV12-2 to TRBJ1-1; TCRdb reports TRBD1, a call that lacks DNA to check it against. TRBV12-2 is a recognized pseudogene. This sequence originates from a human donor in good health. Some clones in this sample may be carry-over from other donors' samples. The CDR3 sequence is CASRSERWGGTEAFF.